The sequence of this T cell receptor (beta chain) was determined in a study of shared clonotypes between healthy human individuals. Produced via immunoSEQ multiplex PCR; TCRdb's table is partial and in-frame only. The sample contains roughly 2 million clones, less than 95% of which appear only once. The table lists this clone with a count of one. Antigen: not known. Positively selected for CCR7, the CD45RO-negative cells used as naive CD8 cells excluded terminally differentiated effector memory CD45RA+ cells. Overall study results and limits: Among donors, sharing of clonotypes was expected to be affected by sequencing depth. Sampling covered blood only; tissue repertoires likely differ.

The CDR3 extends over 16 amino acids. V was trimmed by 5 bases and J by 0 bases, leaving 15 bases between them. Germline-derived CDR1 and CDR2 are SEHNR and FQNEAQ (reference sequence). This clonotype originated in a young man in good health. The chain has TRBV7-9 and TRBJ2-3, with D possibly TRBD2 on 6 matching bases. Specimen: naive CD8+ T cells sorted from blood. CDR3 DNA sequence: TGTGCCAGCAGCGAATGGGAGGCTACTAGCACAGATACGCAGTATTTT. It is translated as CASSEWEATSTDTQYF.